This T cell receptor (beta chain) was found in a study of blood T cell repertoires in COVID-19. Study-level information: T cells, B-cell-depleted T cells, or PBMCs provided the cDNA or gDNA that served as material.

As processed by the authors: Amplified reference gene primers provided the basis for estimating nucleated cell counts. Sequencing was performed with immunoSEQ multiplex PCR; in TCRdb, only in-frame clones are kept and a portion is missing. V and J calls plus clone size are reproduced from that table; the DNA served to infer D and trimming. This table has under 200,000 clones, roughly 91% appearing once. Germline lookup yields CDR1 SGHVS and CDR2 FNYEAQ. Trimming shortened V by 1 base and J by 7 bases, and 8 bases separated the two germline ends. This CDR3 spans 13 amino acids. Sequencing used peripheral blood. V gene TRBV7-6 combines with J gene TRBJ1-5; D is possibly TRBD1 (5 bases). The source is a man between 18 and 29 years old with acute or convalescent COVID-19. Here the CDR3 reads CASSLGGGQPQHF. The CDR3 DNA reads TGTGCCAGCAGCTTAGGCGGGGGACAGCCCCAGCATTTT.